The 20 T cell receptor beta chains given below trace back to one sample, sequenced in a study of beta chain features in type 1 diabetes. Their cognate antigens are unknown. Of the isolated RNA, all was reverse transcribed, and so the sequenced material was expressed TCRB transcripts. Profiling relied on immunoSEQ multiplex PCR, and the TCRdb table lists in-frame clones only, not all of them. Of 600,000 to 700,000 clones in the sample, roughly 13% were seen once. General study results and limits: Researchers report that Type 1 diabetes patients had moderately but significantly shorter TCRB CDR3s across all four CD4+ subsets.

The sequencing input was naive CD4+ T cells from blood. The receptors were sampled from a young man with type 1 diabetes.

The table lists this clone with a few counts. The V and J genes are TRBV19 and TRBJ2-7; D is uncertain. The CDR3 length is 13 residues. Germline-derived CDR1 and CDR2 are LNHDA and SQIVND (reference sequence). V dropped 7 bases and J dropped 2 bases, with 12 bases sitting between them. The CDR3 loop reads CASKQQSAYEQYF. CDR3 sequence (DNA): TGTGCCAGTAAACAACAATCAGCCTACGAGCAGTACTTC.

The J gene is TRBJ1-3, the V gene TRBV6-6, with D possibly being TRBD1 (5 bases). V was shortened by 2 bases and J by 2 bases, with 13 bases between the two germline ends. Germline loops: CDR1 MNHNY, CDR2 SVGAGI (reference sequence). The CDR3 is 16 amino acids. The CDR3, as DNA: TGTGCCAGCAGTTACAGGCAGGGACTGACTGGAAACACCATATATTTT. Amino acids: CASSYRQGLTGNTIYF.

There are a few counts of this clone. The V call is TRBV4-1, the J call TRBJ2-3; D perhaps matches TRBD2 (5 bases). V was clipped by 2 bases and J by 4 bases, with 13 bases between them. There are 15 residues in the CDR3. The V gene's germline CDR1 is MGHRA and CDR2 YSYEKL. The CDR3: CASSQQASGADTQYF. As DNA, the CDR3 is TGCGCCAGCAGCCAACAGGCCTCCGGGGCAGATACGCAGTATTTT.

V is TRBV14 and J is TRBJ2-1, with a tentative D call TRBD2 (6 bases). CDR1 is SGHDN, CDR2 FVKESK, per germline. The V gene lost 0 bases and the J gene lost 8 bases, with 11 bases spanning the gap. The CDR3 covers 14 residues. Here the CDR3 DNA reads TGTGCCAGCAGCCAAGATCCGGGAGTGGATGAGCAGTTCTTC. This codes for CASSQDPGVDEQFF.

The DNA for the CDR3 is TGTGCCAGCATAGGAGAGGTTAGGGGAGGGGACGCCTACAATGAGCAGTTCTTC. The encoded protein is CASIGEVRGGDAYNEQFF. The chain employs TRBV2 and TRBJ2-1, with 7 bases fitting TRBD2. V lost 7 bases to trimming and J lost 2 bases; unmatched junction nucleotides: 17. This CDR3 spans 18 amino acids. CDR1 SNHLY and CDR2 FYNNEI come from the germline V gene.

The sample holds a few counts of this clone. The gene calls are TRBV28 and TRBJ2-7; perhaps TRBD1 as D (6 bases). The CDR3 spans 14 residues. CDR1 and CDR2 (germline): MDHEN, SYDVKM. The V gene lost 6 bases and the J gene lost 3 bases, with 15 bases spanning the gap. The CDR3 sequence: CASRARGGSYEQYF. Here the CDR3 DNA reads TGTGCCAGCAGGGCTCGAGGGGGAAGCTACGAGCAGTACTTC.

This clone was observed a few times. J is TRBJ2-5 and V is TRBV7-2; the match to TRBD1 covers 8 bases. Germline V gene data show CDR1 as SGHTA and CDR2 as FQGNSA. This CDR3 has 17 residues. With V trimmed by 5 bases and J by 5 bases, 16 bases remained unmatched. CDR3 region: CASSVNPAGGAGETQYF. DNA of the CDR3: TGTGCCAGCAGCGTGAACCCCGCAGGGGGCGCGGGTGAGACCCAGTACTTC.

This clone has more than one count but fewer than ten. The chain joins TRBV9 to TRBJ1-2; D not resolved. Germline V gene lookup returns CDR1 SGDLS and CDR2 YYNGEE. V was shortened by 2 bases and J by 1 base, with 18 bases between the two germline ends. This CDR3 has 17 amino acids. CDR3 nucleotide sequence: TGTGCCAGCAGCGTTCCGGCAGGTCAACCAATTAACTATGGCTACACCTTC. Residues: CASSVPAGQPINYGYTF.

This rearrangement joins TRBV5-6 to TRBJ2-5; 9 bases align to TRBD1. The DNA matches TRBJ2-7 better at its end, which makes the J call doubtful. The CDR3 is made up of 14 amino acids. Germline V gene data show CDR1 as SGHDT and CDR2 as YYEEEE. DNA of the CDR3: TGTGCCAGCAGCGACCGGGACAGGGTCAACGAGCAGTACTTC. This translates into CASSDRDRVNEQYF.

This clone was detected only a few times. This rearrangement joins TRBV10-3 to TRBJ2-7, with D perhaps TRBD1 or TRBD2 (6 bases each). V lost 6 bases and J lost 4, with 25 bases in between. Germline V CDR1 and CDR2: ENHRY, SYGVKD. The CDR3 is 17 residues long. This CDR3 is CAIRASSGGPLGYEQYF. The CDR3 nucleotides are TGTGCCATCAGGGCGTCGAGTGGGGGGCCCCTGGGGTACGAGCAGTACTTC.

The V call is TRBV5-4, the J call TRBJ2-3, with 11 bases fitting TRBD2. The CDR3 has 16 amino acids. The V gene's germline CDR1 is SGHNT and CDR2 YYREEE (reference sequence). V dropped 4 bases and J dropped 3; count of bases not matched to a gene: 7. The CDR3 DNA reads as TGTGCCAGCAGCACGATGACTAGCGGGACAACAGATACGCAGTATTTT. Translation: CASSTMTSGTTDTQYF.

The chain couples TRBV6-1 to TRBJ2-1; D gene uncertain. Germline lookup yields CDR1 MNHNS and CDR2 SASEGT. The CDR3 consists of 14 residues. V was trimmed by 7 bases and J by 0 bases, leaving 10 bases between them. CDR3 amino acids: CASMALSSYNEQFF. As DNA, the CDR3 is TGTGCCAGCATGGCCCTAAGCTCCTACAATGAGCAGTTCTTC.

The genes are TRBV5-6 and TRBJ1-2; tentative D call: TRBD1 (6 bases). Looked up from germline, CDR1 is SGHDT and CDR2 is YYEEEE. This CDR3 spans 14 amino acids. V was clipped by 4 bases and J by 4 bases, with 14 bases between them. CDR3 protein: CASSLQGGSYGYTF. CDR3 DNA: TGTGCCAGCAGCCTACAGGGTGGAAGCTATGGCTACACCTTC.

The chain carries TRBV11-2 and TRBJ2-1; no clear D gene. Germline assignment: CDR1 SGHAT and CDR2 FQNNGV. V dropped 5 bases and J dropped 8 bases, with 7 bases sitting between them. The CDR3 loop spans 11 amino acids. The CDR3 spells CASSVSYEQFF. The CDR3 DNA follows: TGTGCCAGCAGCGTGTCATATGAGCAGTTCTTC.

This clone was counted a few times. This chain's CDR3 is CASRRLTDTEAFF. For the CDR3, the DNA is TGTGCCAGCAGGCGCTTGACTGACACTGAAGCTTTCTTT. The chain links TRBV6-1 to TRBJ1-1; D uncertain. Trimming left V 6 bases short and J 3 bases short, with 11 bases between. Germline CDR1 MNHNS, CDR2 SASEGT. This CDR3 has 13 residues.

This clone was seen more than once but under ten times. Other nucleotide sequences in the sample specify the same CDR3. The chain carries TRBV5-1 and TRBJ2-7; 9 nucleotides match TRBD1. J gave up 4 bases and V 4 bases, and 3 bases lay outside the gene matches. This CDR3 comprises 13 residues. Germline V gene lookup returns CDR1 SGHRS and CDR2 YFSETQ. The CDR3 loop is CASSAGQGYEQYF. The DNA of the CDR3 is TGCGCCAGCAGCGCCGGACAGGGGTACGAGCAGTACTTC.

This chain's CDR3 is CASSWTLDGVAFF. The CDR3, as DNA: TGTGCCAGCAGCTGGACACTTGATGGGGTAGCTTTCTTT. The rearrangement uses TRBV7-2 and TRBJ1-1; D is possibly TRBD1 (5 bases). Trimming took 4 bases from V and 10 from J, leaving 16 bases between them. This CDR3 is 13 amino acids long. CDR1 SGHTA and CDR2 FQGNSA come from the germline V gene.

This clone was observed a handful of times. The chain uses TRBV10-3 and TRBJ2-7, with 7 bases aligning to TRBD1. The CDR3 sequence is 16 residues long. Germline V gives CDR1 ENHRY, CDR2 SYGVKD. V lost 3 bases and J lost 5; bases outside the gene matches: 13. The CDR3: CAISDLTGPRGNEQYF. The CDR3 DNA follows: TGTGCCATCAGTGACTTGACAGGGCCCCGCGGAAACGAGCAGTACTTC.

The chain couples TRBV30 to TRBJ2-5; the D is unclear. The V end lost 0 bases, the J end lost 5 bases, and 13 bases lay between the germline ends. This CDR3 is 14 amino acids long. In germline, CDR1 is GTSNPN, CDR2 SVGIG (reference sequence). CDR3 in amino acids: CAWSVASSWETQYF. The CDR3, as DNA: TGTGCCTGGAGTGTAGCTTCGAGTTGGGAGACCCAGTACTTC.

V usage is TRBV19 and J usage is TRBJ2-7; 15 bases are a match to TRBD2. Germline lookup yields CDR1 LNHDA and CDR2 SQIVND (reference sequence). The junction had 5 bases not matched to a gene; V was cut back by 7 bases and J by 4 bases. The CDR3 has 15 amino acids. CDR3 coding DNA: TGTGCCAGTACGGGACTAGCGGGGGGCGCTTACGAGCAGTACTTC. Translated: CASTGLAGGAYEQYF.